Here is one T cell receptor (beta chain) with its context. The antigen remains undetermined. One end of the junction is discordant with germline, which a read error may explain. The source of the sample is a study of T cells in Graves' hyperthyroidism and ophthalmopathy. Whole-study results and caveats: Ophthalmopathy was model-predicted a median about 6 months pre-onset.

CDR3 length: 14 residues. CDR1 and CDR2 (germline): SGDLS, YYNGEE. Amplified TCR beta CDR3 regions derived from RNA transcripts. Initially, a first-round RT-PCR of the TCR CDR3 employed the HTBI primer set. One entry per CDR3 protein, called by TCRdb with MiXCR from the multiplex PCR reads. The sample lists 500,000 to 600,000 distinct CDR3 sequences, 46% occurring once. The sequence was obtained from an adult woman with Graves' disease, either hyperthyroidism or ophthalmopathy (not recorded which). The V call is TRBV9, the J call TRBJ2-7, with 7 bases identical to TRBD1. The sequencing input was peripheral blood or thyroid tissue (not recorded which). The CDR3 sequence: CASSPTGSSYEQCF. CDR3 sequence (DNA): TGTGCCAGCAGTCCGACAGGGAGCTCCTACGAGCAGTGCTTC. Filled out from reference TRBV9 and TRBJ2-7, the complete variable domain reads DSGVTQTPKHLITATGQRVTLRCSPRSGDLSVYWYQQSLDQGLQFLIQYYNGEERAKGNILERFSAQQFPDLHSELNLSSLELGDSALYFCASSPTGSSYEQCFGPGTRLTVT.